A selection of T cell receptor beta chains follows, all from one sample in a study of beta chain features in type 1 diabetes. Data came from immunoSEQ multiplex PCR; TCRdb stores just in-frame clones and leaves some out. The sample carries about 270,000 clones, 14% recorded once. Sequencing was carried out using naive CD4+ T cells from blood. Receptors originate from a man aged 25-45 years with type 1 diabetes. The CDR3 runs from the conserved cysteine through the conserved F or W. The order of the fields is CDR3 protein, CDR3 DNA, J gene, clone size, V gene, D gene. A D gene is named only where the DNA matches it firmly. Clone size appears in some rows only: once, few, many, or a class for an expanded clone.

CDR3: CASRLAALPSYNEQFF
DNA: TGTGCCAGCAGACTAGCGGCCCTTCCCTCCTACAATGAGCAGTTCTTC
J: TRBJ2-1
size: NA
V: TRBV27
D: TRBD2

CDR3: CASSRRLGNNEQFF
DNA: TGTGCCAGCAGCCGTAGGTTGGGCAACAATGAGCAGTTCTTC
J: TRBJ2-1
size: NA
V: TRBV11-1
D: NA

CDR3: CASSYSSSGSSNEQFF
DNA: TGTGCCAGCAGTTACTCCTCTAGCGGGAGTTCCAATGAGCAGTTCTTC
J: TRBJ2-1
size: NA
V: TRBV6-5
D: TRBD2

CDR3: CASSDFTNTEAFF
DNA: TGTGCCAGCAGCGACTTCACGAACACTGAAGCTTTCTTT
J: TRBJ1-1
size: NA
V: TRBV7-3
D: NA

CDR3: CASSVGYSNQPQHF
DNA: TGTGCCAGCAGCGTAGGTTATAGCAATCAGCCCCAGCATTTT
J: TRBJ1-5
size: once
V: TRBV9
D: NA

CDR3: CASSVGVAGVTDTQYF
DNA: TGTGCCAGCAGCGTAGGAGTAGCGGGAGTAACAGATACGCAGTATTTT
J: TRBJ2-3
size: NA
V: TRBV9
D: TRBD2

CDR3: CASSLAPGSDTQYF
DNA: TGTGCCAGCAGCTTAGCCCCAGGGTCAGATACGCAGTATTTT
J: TRBJ2-3
size: NA
V: TRBV7-2
D: NA

CDR3: CASSLSGTGTDTQYF
DNA: TGTGCCAGCAGCCTATCCGGGACAGGGACAGATACGCAGTATTTT
J: TRBJ2-3
size: NA
V: TRBV5-4
D: TRBD1

CDR3: CAISVLRTGLGPDTQYF
DNA: TGTGCCATCAGTGTGTTGAGGACAGGGCTCGGGCCAGATACGCAGTATTTT
J: TRBJ2-3
size: NA
V: TRBV10-3
D: TRBD1

CDR3: CAWRYDRDRKMRGKAFF
DNA: TGTGCCTGGAGATATGACCGGGACAGAAAAATGCGAGGTAAAGCTTTCTTT
J: TRBJ1-1
size: NA
V: TRBV30
D: TRBD1

CDR3: CASSSRLAGGYNEQFF
DNA: TGTGCCAGCAGCTCGAGACTAGCGGGAGGGTACAATGAGCAGTTCTTC
J: TRBJ2-1
size: NA
V: TRBV11-2
D: TRBD2

CDR3: CASRSGQGAQGANVLTF
DNA: TGTGCCAGCCGCTCGGGACAGGGGGCGCAGGGGGCCAACGTCCTGACTTTC
J: TRBJ2-6
size: few
V: TRBV28
D: TRBD1

CDR3: CASSVSDYSSYEQYF
DNA: TGTGCCAGCAGCGTAAGTGACTACAGCTCCTACGAGCAGTACTTC
J: TRBJ2-7
size: NA
V: TRBV9
D: NA

CDR3: CASSPDGQTNTEAFF
DNA: TGTGCCAGCTCCCCCGACGGACAGACGAACACTGAAGCTTTCTTT
J: TRBJ1-1
size: NA
V: TRBV18
D: NA

CDR3: CASSSPDRGPQPQHF
DNA: TGTGCCAGCAGCTCCCCGGACAGGGGACCCCAGCCCCAGCATTTT
J: TRBJ1-5
size: NA
V: TRBV28
D: TRBD1

CDR3: CASSPTPGGTTGYTF
DNA: TGTGCCAGCAGCCCGACACCCGGCGGGACGACCGGCTACACCTTC
J: TRBJ1-2
size: few
V: TRBV4-2
D: NA

CDR3: CASSFRTDSYEQYF
DNA: TGTGCCAGCAGCTTCCGGACAGACTCCTACGAGCAGTACTTC
J: TRBJ2-7
size: few
V: TRBV11-1
D: NA

CDR3: CASTLDSFDYGYTF
DNA: TGTGCCAGCACCCTCGACAGTTTTGACTATGGCTACACCTTC
J: TRBJ1-2
size: few
V: TRBV5-4
D: NA

CDR3: CASSAGTGITGELFF
DNA: TGCGCCAGCAGCGCCGGGACAGGGATCACCGGGGAGCTGTTTTTT
J: TRBJ2-2
size: few
V: TRBV5-1
D: TRBD1